One TCR beta chain is described in this entry. TCRdb recomputed calls from the 5' RACE reads with MiXCR, one row per CDR3 protein. This sample yields 30,000 to 35,000 distinct CDR3 sequences, of which approximately 4.6% are seen a single time; 12% belongs to the top ten. This entry belongs to a study of early T cells in non-severe SARS-CoV-2 infection. The source material was whole blood. The source of this sequence is an adult who was a healthcare worker with PCR-confirmed SARS-CoV-2 infection or an uninfected control (not recorded which).

CDR3 DNA: TGCGCCAGCAGCTTGGTCGGCCCCCGCGAAAAACTGTTTTTT. This gives the protein CASSLVGPREKLFF. The rearrangement joins TRBV5-1 to TRBJ1-4, with D unclear. Germline assignment: CDR1 SGHRS and CDR2 YFSETQ. The CDR3 covers 14 residues. V dropped 0 bases and J dropped 8 bases, with 11 bases sitting between them.